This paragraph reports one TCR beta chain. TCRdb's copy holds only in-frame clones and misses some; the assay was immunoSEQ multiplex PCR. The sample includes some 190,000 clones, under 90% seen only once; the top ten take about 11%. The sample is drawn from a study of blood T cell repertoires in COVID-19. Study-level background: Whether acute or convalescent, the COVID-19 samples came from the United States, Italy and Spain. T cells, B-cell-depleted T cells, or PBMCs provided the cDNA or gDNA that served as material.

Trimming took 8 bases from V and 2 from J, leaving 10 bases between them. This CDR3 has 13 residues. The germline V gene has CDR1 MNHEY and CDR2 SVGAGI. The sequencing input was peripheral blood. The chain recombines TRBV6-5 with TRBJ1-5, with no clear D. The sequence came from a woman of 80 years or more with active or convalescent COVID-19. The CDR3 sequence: CASDDRGNQPQHF. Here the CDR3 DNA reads TGTGCCAGCGACGACCGGGGCAATCAGCCCCAGCATTTT.